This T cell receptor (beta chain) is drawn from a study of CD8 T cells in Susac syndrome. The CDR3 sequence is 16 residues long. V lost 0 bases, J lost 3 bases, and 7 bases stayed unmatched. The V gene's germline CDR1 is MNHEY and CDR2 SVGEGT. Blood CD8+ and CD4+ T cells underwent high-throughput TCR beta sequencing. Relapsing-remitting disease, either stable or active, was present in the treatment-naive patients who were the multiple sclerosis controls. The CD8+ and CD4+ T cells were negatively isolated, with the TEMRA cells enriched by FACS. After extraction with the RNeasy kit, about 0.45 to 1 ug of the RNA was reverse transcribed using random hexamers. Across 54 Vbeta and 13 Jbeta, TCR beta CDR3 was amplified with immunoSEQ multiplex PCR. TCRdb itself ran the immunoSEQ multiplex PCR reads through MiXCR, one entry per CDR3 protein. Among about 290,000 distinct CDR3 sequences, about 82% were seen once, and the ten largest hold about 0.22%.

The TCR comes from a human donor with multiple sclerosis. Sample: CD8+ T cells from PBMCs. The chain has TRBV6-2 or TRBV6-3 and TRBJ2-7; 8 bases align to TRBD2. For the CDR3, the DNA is TGTGCCAGCAGTTACTCGAGGGCTAGCGGGCACTACGAGCAGTACTTC. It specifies CASSYSRASGHYEQYF.